This T cell receptor beta chain was found in a study of blood T cell repertoires in COVID-19. Study summary: Acute-phase and convalescent COVID-19 samples originated in the United States, Italy and Spain.

This clone appeared once. Authors' analysis steps: Cell counts per sample came from amplifying reference gene primers. The assay was immunoSEQ multiplex PCR, and TCRdb's table has in-frame clones only and misses some. V and J calls plus clone size are reproduced from that table; the DNA served to infer D and trimming. The sample yields approximately 200,000 clones, 87% seen once. All enrollees were roughly 18 to 95 years old and from 20 to 30 US areas. Assignments of participants to cohorts depended upon their own reported clinical history. The CDR3 totals 16 residues. J gave up 6 bases and V 0 bases, and 8 bases lay outside the gene matches. Germline CDR1 reads SGHRS; CDR2 reads YFSETQ.

Source material: PBMCs or T cells enriched from blood (not recorded which). The chain uses TRBV5-1 and TRBJ2-3; 9 bases line up with TRBD2. The origin of this receptor is a woman aged 25 to 39 who had recovered from COVID-19. The CDR3 coding sequence is TGCGCCAGCAGCTTGGATAGCGGGGGCCGAGGGGATACGCAGTATTTT. Amino acids: CASSLDSGGRGDTQYF.